One sample yielded the 22 T cell receptor beta chains listed below, sequenced in a study of blood T cell repertoires in COVID-19. The protocol was immunoSEQ multiplex PCR, while the TCRdb copy is restricted to in-frame clones and leaves out a portion. The sample contains around 450,000 clones, 87% of which appear only once. Source material: PBMCs or T cells enriched from blood (not recorded which). The receptors shown here come from a young woman with acute COVID-19.

V usage is TRBV4-1 and J usage is TRBJ1-5; D remains ambiguous. V was trimmed by 0 bases and J by 5 bases, leaving 5 bases between them. Per germline, CDR1 MGHRA and CDR2 YSYEKL. CDR3 length: 13 residues. As DNA, the CDR3 is TGCGCCAGCAGCCAAGAGAGGGATCAGCCCCAGCATTTT. Residues: CASSQERDQPQHF.

The rearrangement uses TRBV29-1 and TRBJ1-1; D is uncertain. The CDR3 is 13 residues long. Germline V CDR1 and CDR2: SQVTM, ANQGSEA. Between the trimmed V and J ends, which lost 6 bases and 1 base, there was a span of 12 bases. CDR3 sequence reads: CSVISDRNTEAFF. Here the CDR3 DNA reads TGCAGCGTAATCAGCGATCGGAACACTGAAGCTTTCTTT.

The rearrangement links TRBV7-9 to TRBJ2-3, with D possibly TRBD2 on 6 matching bases. V dropped 2 bases and J dropped 3 bases, with 15 bases sitting between them. The CDR3 totals 16 residues. CDR1 is SEHNR, CDR2 FQNEAQ, per germline (reference sequence). The CDR3 nucleotides are TGTGCCAGCAGCTTATTAGACGGGAGTCGAACAGATACGCAGTATTTT. Its translation is CASSLLDGSRTDTQYF.

The chain is built from TRBV19 and TRBJ2-7; 8 nucleotides align to TRBD2. The CDR3 consists of 16 residues. The V gene end was trimmed by 5 bases and the J gene end by 3 bases; junction bases not matched to a gene: 12. Germline CDR1 and CDR2: LNHDA and SQIVND (reference sequence). The CDR3 reads CASSPEGTRNSYEQYF. The DNA of the CDR3 is TGTGCCAGTAGTCCCGAGGGGACTAGAAACAGCTACGAGCAGTACTTC.

The chain recombines TRBV6-1 with TRBJ2-2, with a weak D call TRBD2 (6 bases). Germline CDR1 and CDR2: MNHNS and SASEGT. This CDR3 has 15 amino acids. V was trimmed by 0 bases and J by 4 bases, leaving 9 bases between them. The CDR3 bases are TGTGCCAGCAGTGAAGCGCTGGGGGGCACCGGGGAGCTGTTTTTT. This encodes CASSEALGGTGELFF.

This chain links TRBV15 with TRBJ2-2; 9 positions agree with TRBD1. Germline V gene sequence: CDR1 LNHNV, CDR2 YYDKDF (reference sequence). The CDR3 runs 16 residues. The V and J ends lost 8 bases and 4 bases, in that order; junction bases with no gene match: 11. The DNA for the CDR3 is TGTGCCACCGCCGGGGGACAGGGATTTAGCACCGGGGAGCTGTTTTTT. Protein sequence: CATAGGQGFSTGELFF.

The chain joins TRBV7-8 to TRBJ1-2, with 8 bases aligning to TRBD1. The CDR3 covers 12 residues. The V gene end was trimmed by 5 bases and the J gene end by 8 bases; junction bases not matched to a gene: 4. The germline gives CDR1 SGHVS, CDR2 FQNEAQ. The CDR3 region is CASSQDRDGYTF. CDR3 in DNA: TGTGCCAGCAGCCAGGACAGGGACGGCTACACCTTC.

The chain uses TRBV6-2 or TRBV6-3 and TRBJ1-3; D gene uncertain. The CDR3 length is 16 residues. Trimming removed 0 bases at V and 3 bases at J, with 12 bases between. Germline values: CDR1 MNHEY, CDR2 SVGEGT. The CDR3 sequence: CASSYSSPGGGNTIYF. The CDR3 DNA follows: TGTGCCAGCAGTTACTCGAGTCCCGGAGGTGGAAACACCATATATTTT.

The chain employs TRBV30 and TRBJ2-1; D is undetermined. Deletions cut 0 bases from V and 6 bases from J, with 12 bases between. The CDR3 loop spans 14 amino acids. The germline V gene has CDR1 GTSNPN and CDR2 SVGIG (reference sequence). CDR3 DNA: TGTGCCTGGAGTGTATTCCATCCCCCCAATGAGCAGTTCTTC. Its translation is CAWSVFHPPNEQFF.

This chain links TRBV7-2 with TRBJ2-1; no clear D gene. The CDR3 is 17 amino acids. Germline V lookup: CDR1 SGHTA, CDR2 FQGNSA. V lost 7 bases and J lost 0, with 19 bases in between. CDR3 sequence: CASNGKSQAYSYNEQFF. The CDR3 coding sequence is TGTGCCAGCAACGGTAAGTCCCAGGCTTACTCCTACAATGAGCAGTTCTTC. Supplemented by reference TRBV7-2 and TRBJ2-1, the full variable domain reads GAGVSQSPSNKVTEKGKDVELRCDPISGHTALYWYRQSLGQGLEFLIYFQGNSAPDKSGLPSDRFSAERTGGSVSTLTIQRTQQEDSAVYLCASNGKSQAYSYNEQFFGPGTRLTVL.

This clone was seen a handful of times. This chain connects TRBV24-1 to TRBJ2-3; 8 bases are a match to TRBD2. Losses at the gene ends were 4 bases for V and 2 bases for J; bases not matched to a gene: 4. This CDR3 is 15 amino acids long. Germline V CDR1 and CDR2: KGHDR, SFDVKD. This CDR3 reads CATSEGSGDTDTQYF. The CDR3 DNA is TGTGCCACCAGTGAAGGTAGCGGGGACACAGATACGCAGTATTTT.

This clone was seen a handful of times. This rearrangement joins TRBV18 to TRBJ1-4; D gene uncertain. V was clipped by 5 bases and J by 0 bases, with 13 bases between them. Germline loops: CDR1 KGHSH, CDR2 LQKENI. The CDR3 totals 16 residues. Here the CDR3 DNA reads TGTGCCAGCTCAACAACTCGGGGTACAACTAATGAAAAACTGTTTTTT. Protein product: CASSTTRGTTNEKLFF. The full variable domain, with the rest looked up from reference TRBV18 and TRBJ1-4, is NAGVMQNPRHLVRRRGQEARLRCSPMKGHSHVYWYRQLPEEGLKFMVYLQKENIIDESGMPKERFSAEFPKEGPSILRIQQVVRGDSAAYFCASSTTRGTTNEKLFFGSGTQLSVL.

The chain carries TRBV7-9 and TRBJ2-5; D possibly corresponds to TRBD1 (6 bases). This CDR3 comprises 16 residues. The germline V and J ends were trimmed by 7 bases and 2 bases, with 20 bases remaining between them. Germline V gives CDR1 SEHNR, CDR2 FQNEAQ (reference sequence). The CDR3 is CASTTLGGQPQETQYF. The CDR3 DNA reads TGTGCCAGCACCACTCTTGGCGGACAGCCTCAAGAGACCCAGTACTTC.

The chain is built from TRBV19 and TRBJ1-5, with D possibly being TRBD1 (5 bases). V lost 3 bases and J lost 3, with 12 bases in between. This CDR3 is 15 amino acids long. The germline CDR1 and CDR2 sequences are LNHDA and SQIVND (reference sequence). The CDR3 sequence is CASSIGGEHNQPQHF. CDR3 nucleotides: TGTGCCAGTAGTATTGGAGGGGAACACAATCAGCCCCAGCATTTT.

V is TRBV28 and J is TRBJ2-7; 7 nucleotides line up with TRBD2. There are 15 residues in the CDR3. V was clipped by 6 bases and J by 2 bases; unmatched bases: 10. CDR1 and CDR2 (germline): MDHEN, SYDVKM. The CDR3 nucleotides read TGTGCCAGCAGGGCCGGCAGCGGGGTGGCCTACGAGCAGTACTTC. It codes for CASRAGSGVAYEQYF.

CDR3 DNA sequence: TGTGCCAGTAGCACGGACAGGCTCTATGGCTACACCTTC. Its translation is CASSTDRLYGYTF. The chain carries TRBV19 and TRBJ1-2; 7 bases are shared with TRBD1. Germline CDR1 LNHDA, CDR2 SQIVND (reference sequence). This CDR3 spans 13 amino acids. The J segment lost 4 bases and the V segment lost 6 bases, leaving 5 bases of the junction unmatched.

This chain connects TRBV4-2 to TRBJ2-1, with 7 bases that match TRBD2. The V segment lost 1 base and the J segment 2 bases; nucleotides outside the gene matches: 8. This CDR3 contains 17 residues. CDR1 and CDR2 from the germline V gene are LGHNA and YNFKEQ. CDR3 DNA sequence: TGTGCCAGCAGCCAAGGAGGGCGGGAGCTGGCCTACAATGAGCAGTTCTTC. It encodes CASSQGGRELAYNEQFF.

This chain uses TRBV7-9 with TRBJ2-4; no definite D call. Germline lookup yields CDR1 SEHNR and CDR2 FQNEAQ (reference sequence). V lost 5 bases and J lost 0, with 11 bases in between. This CDR3 region has 15 residues. The CDR3 DNA sequence: TGTGCCAGCAGCCCGGCGGATAAAGCCAAAAACATTCAGTACTTC. Residues: CASSPADKAKNIQYF.

The V and J genes are TRBV24-1 and TRBJ2-7; D is perhaps TRBD1 (6 bases). CDR1 and CDR2 (germline): KGHDR, SFDVKD. V was trimmed by 6 bases and J by 5 bases, leaving 25 bases between them. This CDR3 contains 17 residues. The CDR3 DNA reads as TGTGCCACCAGTTACACATTTGCCGGGACAATCAAGGACGAGCAGTACTTC. The encoded protein is CATSYTFAGTIKDEQYF.

This clone was found a few times. This chain joins TRBV13 and TRBJ1-1; D call uncertain. With 4 bases removed from V and 6 bases from J, the gap between germline ends came to 12 bases. The CDR3 loop spans 13 amino acids. The germline V gene encodes CDR1 PRHDT and CDR2 FYEKMQ (reference sequence). CDR3 residues: CASSSPTGAEAFF. The CDR3 DNA follows: TGTGCCAGCAGCTCCCCTACCGGAGCTGAAGCTTTCTTT.

The chain combines TRBV5-1 with TRBJ2-7, with 7 bases lining up with TRBD1. CDR3 size: 14 residues. Trimming cost V 3 bases and J 5 bases; bases outside gene matches: 8. From germline, CDR1 is SGHRS and CDR2 YFSETQ. Here the CDR3 reads CASSYLGTVHEQYF. CDR3 nucleotide sequence: TGCGCCAGCAGCTACCTAGGGACAGTCCACGAGCAGTACTTC.

The chain is built from TRBV11-2 and TRBJ2-6; D remains unclear. Germline lookup yields CDR1 SGHAT and CDR2 FQNNGV. This CDR3 comprises 17 residues. Trimming removed 3 bases from V and 4 bases from J, with 16 bases in between. Written as DNA, the CDR3 is TGTGCCAGCAGCTTCCGAATAGTTACTTGGGGGGCCAACGTCCTGACTTTC. Protein product: CASSFRIVTWGANVLTF.